The text below deals with one TCR beta chain. Its cognate antigen is unknown. Data came from immunoSEQ multiplex PCR; TCRdb stores just in-frame clones and leaves some out. This table has about 110,000 clones, roughly 87% appearing once. These data are taken from a study of T cell responses to AZD1222 COVID-19 vaccine. Across the whole study: Pooling was applied to second doses at about 4 or about 12 weeks. Study results and caveats: Clonal diversity may have been underestimated in mostly white British donors.

Unmatched junction bases numbered 4, after V lost 7 bases and J lost 4 bases. CDR3 length equals 13 residues. CDR1 LNHDA and CDR2 SQIVND come from the germline V gene (reference sequence). The rearrangement uses TRBV19 and TRBJ1-5; TRBD1 aligns across 7 bases. The TCR comes from an adult in good health. The sample consisted of peripheral blood, taken on day 0 of AZD1222 vaccination. The CDR3 reads CASTLDRNQPQHF. The CDR3 DNA reads as TGTGCCAGTACCTTGGACAGGAATCAGCCCCAGCATTTT. Based on the CDR3 plus reference TRBV19 and TRBJ1-5, the full variable domain is DGGITQSPKYLFRKEGQNVTLSCEQNLNHDAMYWYRQDPGQGLRLIYYSQIVNDFQKGDIAEGYSVSREKKESFPLTVTSAQKNPTAFYLCASTLDRNQPQHFGDGTRLSIL.